The next 25 T cell receptor beta chains were all read from a single sample in a study of T cells in Graves' hyperthyroidism and ophthalmopathy. Template material for amplifying TCR beta CDR3 regions consisted of RNA transcripts. When the TCR CDR3 underwent first-round RT-PCR, the HTBI primer set was used. One entry per CDR3 protein, called by TCRdb with MiXCR from the multiplex PCR reads. The sample contains around 350,000 distinct CDR3 sequences, 15% to 17% of which appear only once. The sequencing input was blood. These receptor sequences come from a woman aged 18-29 years with Graves' hyperthyroidism that later progressed to Graves' ophthalmopathy.

This clonotype was seen ten or more times. V usage is TRBV12-3 or TRBV12-4 and J usage is TRBJ1-2; D gene unclear. The length of the CDR3 is 11 residues. The V end lost 8 bases, the J end lost 4 bases, and 8 bases lay between the germline ends. The CDR3 reads CASSPGYGYTF. For the CDR3, the DNA is TGTGCCAGCTCCCCTGGCTATGGCTACACCTTC.

The chain joins TRBV19 to TRBJ1-5, with 7 positions matching TRBD1. With V trimmed by 7 bases and J by 5 bases, 8 bases remained unmatched. This CDR3 has 14 residues. The germline gives CDR1 LNHDA, CDR2 SQIVND (reference sequence). The CDR3 DNA reads as TGTGCCAGTACGGGGGACAGTAATTATCAGCCCCAGCATTTT. This codes for CASTGDSNYQPQHF.

This clonotype was observed many times. The genes are TRBV28 and TRBJ1-4; D is possibly TRBD1 (5 bases). Germline-derived CDR1 and CDR2 are MDHEN and SYDVKM. The V gene lost 2 bases and the J gene lost 7 bases, with 11 bases spanning the gap. The CDR3 is made up of 14 amino acids. This CDR3 reads CASSLGGVGEKLFF. The CDR3 DNA is TGTGCCAGCAGTTTAGGGGGTGTCGGTGAAAAACTGTTTTTT.

This clonotype was recorded at least ten times. The gene calls are TRBV7-8 and TRBJ1-4, with 12 bases identical to TRBD1. CDR1 is SGHVS, CDR2 FQNEAQ, per germline. The V segment lost 3 bases and the J segment 0 bases; nucleotides outside the gene matches: 11. This CDR3 region has 20 residues. The CDR3 bases are TGTGCCAGCAGCTTTGATGAAACCGGGACAGGGGGCACAACTAATGAAAAACTGTTTTTT. The encoded protein is CASSFDETGTGGTTNEKLFF.

The chain couples TRBV5-1 to TRBJ1-1; D is uncertain. V gave up 4 bases and J gave up 3 bases, with 16 bases separating them. The CDR3 spans 15 residues. The germline V gene encodes CDR1 SGHRS and CDR2 YFSETQ. The CDR3 region has the DNA TGCGCCAGCAGCACAGAGGCCCGAGTGGACACTGAAGCTTTCTTT. Encoded protein: CASSTEARVDTEAFF.

In the case of this clonotype: The CDR3 does not end in the conserved phenylalanine or tryptophan, so this is likely a read error. The rearrangement links TRBV7-9 to TRBJ1-1, with a possible D match to TRBD1 (6 bases). Germline-derived CDR1 and CDR2 are SEHNR and FQNEAQ (reference sequence). Trimming shortened V by 1 base and J by 5 bases, and 20 bases separated the two germline ends. CDR3 size: 17 residues. The CDR3 reads CASSLGFAGTSGTEAFL. Written as DNA, the CDR3 is TGTGCCAGCAGCTTAGGGTTTGCCGGGACAAGTGGAACTGAAGCTTTCCTT.

This clonotype was found many times. J is TRBJ2-1 and V is TRBV20-1; 8 nucleotides match TRBD2. CDR3 length equals 15 residues. Trimming cost V 5 bases and J 5 bases; bases outside gene matches: 11. CDR1 and CDR2 (germline): DFQATT, SNEGSKA (reference sequence). The CDR3 is CSAPKRELNNNEQFF. For the CDR3, the DNA is TGCAGTGCTCCAAAGCGGGAGCTCAACAACAATGAGCAGTTCTTC.

This clonotype came up a few times. The chain is built from TRBV28 and TRBJ1-6; D might be TRBD1 (5 bases). CDR1 and CDR2 (germline): MDHEN, SYDVKM. Between the trimmed V and J ends, which lost 5 bases and 4 bases, there was a span of 15 bases. The CDR3 extends over 16 amino acids. The DNA of the CDR3 is TGTGCCAGCAGTATTGCCCGGGGGAGGTATAATTCACCCCTCCACTTT. Protein product: CASSIARGRYNSPLHF.

This clonotype was detected ten times or more. This sequence joins TRBV28 and TRBJ2-7; D is perhaps TRBD1 (5 bases). CDR3 length: 14 amino acids. V dropped 7 bases and J dropped 1 base, with 14 bases sitting between them. Germline-derived CDR1 and CDR2 are MDHEN and SYDVKM. The CDR3 protein is CASMTQGTSYEQYF. The CDR3 nucleotides read TGTGCCAGCATGACCCAGGGAACGTCCTACGAGCAGTACTTC. Looking up the rest from reference TRBV28 and TRBJ2-7 gives the full variable domain: DVKVTQSSRYLVKRTGEKVFLECVQDMDHENMFWYRQDPGLGLRLIYFSYDVKMKEKGDIPEGYSVSREKKERFSLILESASTNQTSMYLCASMTQGTSYEQYFGPGTRLTVT.

This clonotype has ten or more counts. The chain has TRBV5-1 and TRBJ2-5; D is unresolved. CDR3 length: 14 amino acids. Germline V gene lookup returns CDR1 SGHRS and CDR2 YFSETQ. Trimming cost V 0 bases and J 2 bases, with 8 bases left between them. The CDR3 bases are TGCGCCAGCAGCTTGGGGGCAGCGCAAGAGACCCAGTACTTC. Translation: CASSLGAAQETQYF.

This clonotype was observed many times. This chain uses TRBV28 with TRBJ1-2; D is ambiguous. The germline V gene has CDR1 MDHEN and CDR2 SYDVKM. Trimming removed 6 bases from V and 6 bases from J, with 17 bases in between. CDR3 length equals 14 residues. CDR3 in amino acids: CASSGVTPLNGYTF. The CDR3 DNA reads TGTGCCAGCAGCGGTGTGACTCCGCTAAATGGCTACACCTTC.

This clonotype was counted only a few times. The rearrangement joins TRBV18 to TRBJ2-5; 8 positions match TRBD1. The CDR3 spans 17 residues. Germline-derived CDR1 and CDR2 are KGHSH and LQKENI. V shed 3 bases, J shed 3 bases, and the junction held 12 bases outside the gene matches. The chain's CDR3 is CASSPGQGWPNKETQYF. The CDR3 DNA follows: TGTGCCAGCTCACCCGGACAGGGATGGCCCAATAAAGAGACCCAGTACTTC.

This clonotype was seen a handful of times. The rearrangement links TRBV7-2 to TRBJ2-1, with 10 bases matching TRBD2. Germline assignment: CDR1 SGHTA and CDR2 FQGNSA. The CDR3 consists of 16 residues. V shed 5 bases and J 7 bases; nucleotides not matched to a gene: 11. The CDR3 DNA is TGTGCCAGCAGCCAGGGCGGGACTAGCGCTTTGAATGAGCAGTTCTTC. Encoded protein: CASSQGGTSALNEQFF.

This clonotype has at least ten counts. The V call is TRBV3-2, the J call TRBJ2-7; whether TRBD2, the table's D call, matches the DNA was not checked. TRBV3-2 is a documented pseudogene. The CDR3 sequence is 16 residues long. Here the CDR3 reads CASSQARTSGTYEQYF. In DNA, the CDR3 is TGTGCCAGCAGCCAAGCGCGGACTAGCGGGACCTACGAGCAGTACTTC.

Ten or more counts support this clonotype. The chain combines TRBV6-6 with TRBJ1-4, with D uncertain. V was clipped by 0 bases and J by 0 bases, with 5 bases between them. Per germline, CDR1 MNHNY and CDR2 SVGAGI (reference sequence). The CDR3 has 15 amino acids. CDR3 loop: CASSYSQSTNEKLFF. CDR3 nucleotide sequence: TGTGCCAGCAGTTACTCACAATCAACTAATGAAAAACTGTTTTTT.

This clonotype was observed a handful of times. The chain links TRBV19 to TRBJ2-3, with 7 bases fitting TRBD1. V trimming: 3 bases; J trimming: 2 bases; junction bases outside the gene matches: 2. The length of the CDR3 is 14 residues. From germline, CDR1 is LNHDA and CDR2 SQIVND (reference sequence). The CDR3 sequence is CASSMDRFTDTQYF. DNA of the CDR3: TGTGCCAGTAGTATGGACAGGTTCACAGATACGCAGTATTTT.

This clonotype was seen repeatedly, ten times or more. V usage is TRBV2 and J usage is TRBJ2-1; 10 nucleotides line up with TRBD2. CDR3 length: 19 residues. Germline V lookup: CDR1 SNHLY, CDR2 FYNNEI. Germline trimming cut 1 base from V and 5 bases from J; bases unmatched to any gene: 14. CDR3 region: CASSEVGSGRASDNNEQFF. The CDR3 nucleotides read TGTGCCAGCAGTGAAGTCGGGAGCGGGAGGGCCTCTGACAACAATGAGCAGTTCTTC.

This clonotype was found once. The chain couples TRBV24-1 to TRBJ2-1, with TRBD2 identical over 11 bases. The CDR3 consists of 16 residues. CDR1 and CDR2 (germline): KGHDR, SFDVKD. After removal of 4 bases from V and 4 bases from J, the junction contained 5 bases not matched to a gene. CDR3: CATSDPGTSGYNEQFF. CDR3 nucleotides: TGTGCCACCAGTGACCCCGGGACTAGCGGTTACAATGAGCAGTTCTTC.

Ten or more counts support this clonotype. The chain joins TRBV6-2 or TRBV6-3 to TRBJ2-5; 7 positions agree with TRBD1. Germline CDR1 reads MNHEY; CDR2 reads SVGEGT. After removal of 2 bases from V and 5 bases from J, the junction contained 5 bases not matched to a gene. CDR3 length: 14 residues. CDR3 sequence (DNA): TGTGCCAGCAGTTACGGGGACAGTGTGGAGACCCAGTACTTC. This sequence encodes CASSYGDSVETQYF.

Ten or more counts support this clonotype. The chain uses TRBV12-3 or TRBV12-4 and TRBJ2-7; weak D call: TRBD1 (5 bases). CDR3 length equals 13 residues. V was trimmed by 6 bases and J by 3 bases, leaving 12 bases between them. This CDR3 reads CASSPGPYYEQYF. CDR3 sequence (DNA): TGTGCCAGCAGCCCAGGGCCTTACTACGAGCAGTACTTC.

The V call is TRBV6-5, the J call TRBJ2-7; D possibly corresponds to TRBD2 (5 bases). Trimming removed 0 bases at V and 0 bases at J, with 12 bases between. Germline V gene lookup returns CDR1 MNHEY and CDR2 SVGAGI. This CDR3 is built from 16 residues. CDR3 sequence: CASSYSNRGSSYEQYF. CDR3 coding DNA: TGTGCCAGCAGTTACTCGAACCGGGGAAGCTCCTACGAGCAGTACTTC.

This clonotype was counted ten times or more. This chain connects TRBV3-1 to TRBJ2-1; possibly TRBD2 for D (6 bases). V gave up 1 base and J gave up 0 bases, with 13 bases separating them. The CDR3 is 17 residues long. CDR1 and CDR2 (germline): LGHDT, YNNKEL (reference sequence). The CDR3 coding sequence is TGTGCCAGCAGCCAAGCTGGAGGGAGTACCTCCTACAATGAGCAGTTCTTC. Its protein is CASSQAGGSTSYNEQFF.

This clonotype was found many times. J is TRBJ1-1 and V is TRBV6-2 or TRBV6-3; D is unresolved. Per germline, CDR1 MNHEY and CDR2 SVGEGT. This CDR3 contains 13 residues. V was shortened by 7 bases and J by 1 base, with 10 bases between the two germline ends. The CDR3: CASTLQSNTEAFF. DNA for the CDR3: TGTGCCAGCACCTTACAGTCGAACACTGAAGCTTTCTTT.

The chain carries TRBV11-3 and TRBJ2-2; D is ambiguous. There are 16 residues in the CDR3. Per the germline V gene, CDR1 is SGHNT and CDR2 is YENEEA. Trimming pared 5 bases from V and 5 bases from J, leaving 18 bases between. The DNA of the CDR3 is TGTGCCAGCAGCCCGCGGCTAGAAAAAGGGACCGGGGAGCTGTTTTTT. Protein: CASSPRLEKGTGELFF.

This chain links TRBV7-6 with TRBJ2-1; D is perhaps TRBD2 (6 bases). The germline gives CDR1 SGHVS, CDR2 FNYEAQ. V was shortened by 5 bases and J by 5 bases, with 19 bases between the two germline ends. The length of the CDR3 is 16 residues. The CDR3 loop reads CASSNLGGALDNEQFF. In DNA, the CDR3 is TGTGCCAGCAGCAACCTCGGCGGGGCCCTAGACAATGAGCAGTTCTTC.